This section outlines one TCR beta chain sequence together with its context. Its target is unknown. The germline gene is not matched at one end of the junction; a read error may be the cause. Sequencing was performed with immunoSEQ multiplex PCR; in TCRdb, only in-frame clones are kept and a portion is missing. The sample includes some 66,000 clones, 70% to 85% of them seen just once. A 10-day culture period preceded the isolation of CD4+ T cells. Vaccine administered to participants consisted of two doses of either BNT162b2 or mRNA-1273. Germline CDR1 and CDR2: KGHSH and LQKENI. The CDR3 consists of 15 residues. The sample is drawn from a study of vaccination effects on CD4 cells after COVID-19. The study, taken as a whole, reports: Researchers report that only 1 of 255 vaccine-induced clones in healthy vaccinees cross-reacted with common cold coronaviruses.

This clonotype was obtained from a human donor who received a COVID-19 vaccine. This rearrangement joins TRBV18 to TRBJ1-3; D unclear. Sequenced material: CD4+ T cells from PBMCs cultured without peptide, taken after COVID-19 vaccination. DNA of the CDR3: TGTGCCAGCGCACCGGTGGCAAGCTCTGGAAACACCATATATTTT. It translates to CASAPVASSGNTIYF.